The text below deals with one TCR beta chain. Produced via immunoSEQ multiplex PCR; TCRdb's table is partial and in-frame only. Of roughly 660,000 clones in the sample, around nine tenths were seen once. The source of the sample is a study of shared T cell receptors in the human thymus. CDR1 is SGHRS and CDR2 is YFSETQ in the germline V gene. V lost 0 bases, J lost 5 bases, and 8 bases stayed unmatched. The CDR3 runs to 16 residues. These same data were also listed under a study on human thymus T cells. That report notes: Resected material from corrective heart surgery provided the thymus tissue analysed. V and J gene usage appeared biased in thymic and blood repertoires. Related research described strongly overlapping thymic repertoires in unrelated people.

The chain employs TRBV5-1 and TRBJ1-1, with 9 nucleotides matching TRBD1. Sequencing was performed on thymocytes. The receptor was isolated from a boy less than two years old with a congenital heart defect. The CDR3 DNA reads TGCGCCAGCAGCTTGGAAGGACAGGGGCTAGGAACTGAAGCTTTCTTT. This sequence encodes CASSLEGQGLGTEAFF.